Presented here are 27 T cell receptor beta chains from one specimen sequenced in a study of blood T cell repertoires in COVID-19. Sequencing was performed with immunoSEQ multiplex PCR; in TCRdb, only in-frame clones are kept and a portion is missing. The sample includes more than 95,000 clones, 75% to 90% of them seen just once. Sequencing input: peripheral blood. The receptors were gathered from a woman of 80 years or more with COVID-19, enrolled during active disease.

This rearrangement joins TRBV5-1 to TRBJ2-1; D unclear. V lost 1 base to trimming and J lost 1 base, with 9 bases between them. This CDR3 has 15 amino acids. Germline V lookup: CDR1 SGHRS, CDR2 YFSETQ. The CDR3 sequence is CASSLPSDSYNEQFF. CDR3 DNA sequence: TGCGCCAGCAGCTTGCCCAGTGATTCCTACAATGAGCAGTTCTTC.

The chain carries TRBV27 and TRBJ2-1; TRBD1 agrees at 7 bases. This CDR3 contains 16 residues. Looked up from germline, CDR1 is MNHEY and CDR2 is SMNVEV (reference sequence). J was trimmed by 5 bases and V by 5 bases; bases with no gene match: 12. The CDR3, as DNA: TGTGCCAGCAGTAATTTACAGGGGCCCCTCGACAATGAGCAGTTCTTC. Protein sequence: CASSNLQGPLDNEQFF.

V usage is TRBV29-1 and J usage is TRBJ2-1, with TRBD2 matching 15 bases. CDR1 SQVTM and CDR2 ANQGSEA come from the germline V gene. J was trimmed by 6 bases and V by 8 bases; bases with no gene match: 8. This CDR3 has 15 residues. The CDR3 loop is CSTKGLAGGGNEQFF. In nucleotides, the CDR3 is TGCAGCACTAAAGGACTAGCGGGAGGGGGCAATGAGCAGTTCTTC.

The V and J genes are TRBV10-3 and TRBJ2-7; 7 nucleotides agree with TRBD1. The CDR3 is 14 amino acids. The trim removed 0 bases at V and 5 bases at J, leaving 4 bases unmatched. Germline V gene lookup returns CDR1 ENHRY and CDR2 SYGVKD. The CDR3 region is CAISESGQFDEQYF. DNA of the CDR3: TGTGCCATCAGTGAGTCGGGACAGTTTGACGAGCAGTACTTC.

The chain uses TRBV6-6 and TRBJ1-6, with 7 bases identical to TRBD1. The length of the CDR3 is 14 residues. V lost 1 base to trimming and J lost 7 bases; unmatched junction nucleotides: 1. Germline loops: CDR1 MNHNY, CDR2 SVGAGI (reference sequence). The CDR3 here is CASSYLGQNSPLHF. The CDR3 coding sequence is TGTGCCAGCAGTTACTTGGGACAGAATTCACCCCTCCACTTT.

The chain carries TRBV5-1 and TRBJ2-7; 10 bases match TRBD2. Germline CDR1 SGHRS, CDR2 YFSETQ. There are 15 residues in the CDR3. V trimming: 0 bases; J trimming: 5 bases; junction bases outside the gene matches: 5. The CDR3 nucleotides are TGCGCCAGCAGCTTGGGAGCGGGAGGGCCCCACGAGCAGTACTTC. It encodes CASSLGAGGPHEQYF.

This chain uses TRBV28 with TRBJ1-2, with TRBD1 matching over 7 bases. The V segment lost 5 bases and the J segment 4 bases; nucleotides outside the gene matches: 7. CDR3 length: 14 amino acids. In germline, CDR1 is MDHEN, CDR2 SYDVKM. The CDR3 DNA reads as TGTGCCAGCAGTGCCTCACAGGGGAGCTATGGCTACACCTTC. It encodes CASSASQGSYGYTF.

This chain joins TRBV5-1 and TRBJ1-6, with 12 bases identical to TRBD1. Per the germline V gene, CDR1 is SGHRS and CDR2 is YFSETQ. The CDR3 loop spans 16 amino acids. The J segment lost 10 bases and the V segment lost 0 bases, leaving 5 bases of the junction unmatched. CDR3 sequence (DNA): TGCGCCAGCAGCTTGGAGGGACAGGGGGCCTTGTCACCCCTCCACTTT. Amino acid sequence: CASSLEGQGALSPLHF. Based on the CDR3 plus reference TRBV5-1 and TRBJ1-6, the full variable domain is KAGVTQTPRYLIKTRGQQVTLSCSPISGHRSVSWYQQTPGQGLQFLFEYFSETQRNKGNFPGRFSGRQFSNSRSEMNVSTLELGDSALYLCASSLEGQGALSPLHFGNGTRLTVT.

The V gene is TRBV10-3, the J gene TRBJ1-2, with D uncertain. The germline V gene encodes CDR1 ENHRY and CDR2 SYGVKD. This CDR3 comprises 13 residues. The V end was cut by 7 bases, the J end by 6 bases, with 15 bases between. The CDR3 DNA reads TGTGCCATCAACAGCGGGAAATGGGATGGCTACACCTTC. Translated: CAINSGKWDGYTF.

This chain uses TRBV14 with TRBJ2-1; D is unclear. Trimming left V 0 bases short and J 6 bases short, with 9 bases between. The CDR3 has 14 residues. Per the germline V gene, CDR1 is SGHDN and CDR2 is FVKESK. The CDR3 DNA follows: TGTGCCAGCAGCCAAGATCTAAGATTCAATGAGCAGTTCTTC. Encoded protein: CASSQDLRFNEQFF.

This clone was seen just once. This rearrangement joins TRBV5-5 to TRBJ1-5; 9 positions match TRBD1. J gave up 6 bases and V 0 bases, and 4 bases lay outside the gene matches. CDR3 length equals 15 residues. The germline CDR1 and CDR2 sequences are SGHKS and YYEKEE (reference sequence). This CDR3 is CASSLGDRETQPQHF. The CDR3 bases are TGTGCCAGCAGCTTGGGGGACAGGGAGACTCAGCCCCAGCATTTT.

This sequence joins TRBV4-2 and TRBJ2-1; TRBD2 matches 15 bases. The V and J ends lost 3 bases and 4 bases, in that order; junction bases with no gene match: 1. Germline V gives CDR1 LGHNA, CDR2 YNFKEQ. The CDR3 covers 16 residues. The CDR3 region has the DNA TGTGCCAGCAGCCAGGGACTAGCGGGAGGTTACAATGAGCAGTTCTTC. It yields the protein CASSQGLAGGYNEQFF.

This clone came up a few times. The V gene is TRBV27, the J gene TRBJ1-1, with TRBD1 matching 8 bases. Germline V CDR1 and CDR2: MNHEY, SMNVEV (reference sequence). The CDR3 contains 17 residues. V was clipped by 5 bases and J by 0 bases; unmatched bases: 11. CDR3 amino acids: CASSPRTGGWMNTEAFF. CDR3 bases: TGTGCCAGCAGTCCGAGAACAGGGGGATGGATGAACACTGAAGCTTTCTTT.

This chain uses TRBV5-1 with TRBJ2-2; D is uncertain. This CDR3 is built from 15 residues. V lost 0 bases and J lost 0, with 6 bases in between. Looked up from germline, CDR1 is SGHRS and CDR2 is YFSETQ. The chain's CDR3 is CASSLVQTNTGELFF. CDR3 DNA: TGCGCCAGCAGCTTGGTACAGACGAACACCGGGGAGCTGTTTTTT. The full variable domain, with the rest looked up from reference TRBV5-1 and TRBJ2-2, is KAGVTQTPRYLIKTRGQQVTLSCSPISGHRSVSWYQQTPGQGLQFLFEYFSETQRNKGNFPGRFSGRQFSNSRSEMNVSTLELGDSALYLCASSLVQTNTGELFFGEGSRLTVL.

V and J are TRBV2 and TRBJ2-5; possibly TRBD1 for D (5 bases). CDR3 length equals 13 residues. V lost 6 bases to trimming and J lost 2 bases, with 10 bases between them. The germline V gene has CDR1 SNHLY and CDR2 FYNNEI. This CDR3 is CASSRQQQETQYF. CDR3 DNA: TGTGCCAGCAGCCGACAGCAACAAGAGACCCAGTACTTC. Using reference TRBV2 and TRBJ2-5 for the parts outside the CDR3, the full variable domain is EPEVTQTPSHQVTQMGQEVILRCVPISNHLYFYWYRQILGQKVEFLVSFYNNEISEKSEIFDDQFSVERPDGSNFTLKIRSTKLEDSAMYFCASSRQQQETQYFGPGTRLLVL.

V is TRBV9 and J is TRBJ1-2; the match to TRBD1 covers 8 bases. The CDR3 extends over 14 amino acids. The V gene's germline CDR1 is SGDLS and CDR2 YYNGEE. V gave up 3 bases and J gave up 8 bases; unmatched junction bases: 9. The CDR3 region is CASSGQGRAFGYTF. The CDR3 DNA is TGTGCCAGCAGCGGACAGGGGAGAGCCTTCGGCTACACCTTC. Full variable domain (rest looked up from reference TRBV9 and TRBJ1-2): DSGVTQTPKHLITATGQRVTLRCSPRSGDLSVYWYQQSLDQGLQFLIQYYNGEERAKGNILERFSAQQFPDLHSELNLSSLELGDSALYFCASSGQGRAFGYTFGSGTRLTVV.

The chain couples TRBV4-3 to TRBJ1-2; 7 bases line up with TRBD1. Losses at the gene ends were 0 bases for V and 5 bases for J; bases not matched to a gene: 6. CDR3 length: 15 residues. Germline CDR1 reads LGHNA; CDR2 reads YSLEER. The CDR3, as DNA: TGCGCCAGCAGCCAAGATGGACAGGCCCTATATGGCTACACCTTC. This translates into CASSQDGQALYGYTF.

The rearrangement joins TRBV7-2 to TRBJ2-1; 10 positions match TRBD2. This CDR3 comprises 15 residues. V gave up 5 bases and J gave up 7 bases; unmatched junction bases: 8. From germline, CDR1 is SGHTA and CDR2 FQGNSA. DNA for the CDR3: TGTGCCAGCAGCCCTGGACTAGCGGCCACGAATGAGCAGTTCTTC. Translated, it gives CASSPGLAATNEQFF.

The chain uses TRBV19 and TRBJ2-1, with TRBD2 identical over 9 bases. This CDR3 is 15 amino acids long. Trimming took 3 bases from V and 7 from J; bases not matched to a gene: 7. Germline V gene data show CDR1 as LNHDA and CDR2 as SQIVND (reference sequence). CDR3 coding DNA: TGTGCCAGTAGTATTATGACTAGCGGAAGAAATGAGCAGTTCTTC. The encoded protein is CASSIMTSGRNEQFF.

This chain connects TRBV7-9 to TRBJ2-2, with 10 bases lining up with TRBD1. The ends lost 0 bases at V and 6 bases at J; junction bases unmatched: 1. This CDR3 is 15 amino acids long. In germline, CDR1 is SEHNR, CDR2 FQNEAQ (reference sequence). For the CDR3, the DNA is TGTGCCAGCAGCTTAGCCGGGACAGGGGCCGGGGAGCTGTTTTTT. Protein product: CASSLAGTGAGELFF.

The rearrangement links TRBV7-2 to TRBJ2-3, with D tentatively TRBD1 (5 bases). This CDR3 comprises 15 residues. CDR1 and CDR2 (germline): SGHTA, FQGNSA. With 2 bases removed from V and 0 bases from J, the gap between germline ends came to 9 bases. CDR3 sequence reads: CASSLKAGSTDTQYF. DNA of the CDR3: TGTGCCAGCAGCTTAAAGGCAGGGAGCACAGATACGCAGTATTTT.

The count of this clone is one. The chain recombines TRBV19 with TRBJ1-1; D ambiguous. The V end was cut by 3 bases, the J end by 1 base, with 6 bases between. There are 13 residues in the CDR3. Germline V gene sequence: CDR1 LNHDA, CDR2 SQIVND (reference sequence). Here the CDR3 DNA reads TGTGCCAGTAGTATCGTACAGAACACTGAAGCTTTCTTT. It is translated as CASSIVQNTEAFF.

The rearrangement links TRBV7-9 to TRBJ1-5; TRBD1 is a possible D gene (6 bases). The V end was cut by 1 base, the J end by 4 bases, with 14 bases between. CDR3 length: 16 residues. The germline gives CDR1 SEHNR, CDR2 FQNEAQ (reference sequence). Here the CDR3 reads CASSLVARGYNQPQHF. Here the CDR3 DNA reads TGTGCCAGCAGCTTAGTGGCGAGGGGGTATAATCAGCCCCAGCATTTT.

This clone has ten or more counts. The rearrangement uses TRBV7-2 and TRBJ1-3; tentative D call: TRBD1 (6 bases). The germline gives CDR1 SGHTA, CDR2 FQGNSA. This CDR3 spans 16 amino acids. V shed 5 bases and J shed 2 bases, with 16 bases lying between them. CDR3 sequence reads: CASSPTTGSPGNTIYF. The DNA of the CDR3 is TGTGCCAGCAGCCCGACGACAGGTAGTCCTGGAAACACCATATATTTT.

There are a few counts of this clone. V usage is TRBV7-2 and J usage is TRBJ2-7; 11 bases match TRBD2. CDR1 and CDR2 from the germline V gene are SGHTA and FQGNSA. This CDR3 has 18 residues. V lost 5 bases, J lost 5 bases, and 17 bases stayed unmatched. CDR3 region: CASSQTSGGSLTYHEQYF. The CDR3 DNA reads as TGTGCCAGCAGCCAAACTAGCGGGGGCAGCCTAACCTACCACGAGCAGTACTTC.

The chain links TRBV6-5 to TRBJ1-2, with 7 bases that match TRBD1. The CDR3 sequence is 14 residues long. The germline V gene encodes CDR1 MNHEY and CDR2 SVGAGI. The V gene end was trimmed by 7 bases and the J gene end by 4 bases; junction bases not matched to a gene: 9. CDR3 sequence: CASTGRPGGYGYTF. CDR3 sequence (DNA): TGTGCCAGCACGGGACGGCCAGGGGGCTATGGCTACACCTTC.

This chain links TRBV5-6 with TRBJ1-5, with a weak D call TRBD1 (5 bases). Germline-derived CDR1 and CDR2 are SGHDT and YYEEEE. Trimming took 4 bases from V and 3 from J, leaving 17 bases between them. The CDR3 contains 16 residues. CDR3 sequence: CASSKLGVGDNQPQHF. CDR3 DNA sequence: TGTGCCAGCAGCAAGCTAGGGGTAGGAGACAATCAGCCCCAGCATTTT.